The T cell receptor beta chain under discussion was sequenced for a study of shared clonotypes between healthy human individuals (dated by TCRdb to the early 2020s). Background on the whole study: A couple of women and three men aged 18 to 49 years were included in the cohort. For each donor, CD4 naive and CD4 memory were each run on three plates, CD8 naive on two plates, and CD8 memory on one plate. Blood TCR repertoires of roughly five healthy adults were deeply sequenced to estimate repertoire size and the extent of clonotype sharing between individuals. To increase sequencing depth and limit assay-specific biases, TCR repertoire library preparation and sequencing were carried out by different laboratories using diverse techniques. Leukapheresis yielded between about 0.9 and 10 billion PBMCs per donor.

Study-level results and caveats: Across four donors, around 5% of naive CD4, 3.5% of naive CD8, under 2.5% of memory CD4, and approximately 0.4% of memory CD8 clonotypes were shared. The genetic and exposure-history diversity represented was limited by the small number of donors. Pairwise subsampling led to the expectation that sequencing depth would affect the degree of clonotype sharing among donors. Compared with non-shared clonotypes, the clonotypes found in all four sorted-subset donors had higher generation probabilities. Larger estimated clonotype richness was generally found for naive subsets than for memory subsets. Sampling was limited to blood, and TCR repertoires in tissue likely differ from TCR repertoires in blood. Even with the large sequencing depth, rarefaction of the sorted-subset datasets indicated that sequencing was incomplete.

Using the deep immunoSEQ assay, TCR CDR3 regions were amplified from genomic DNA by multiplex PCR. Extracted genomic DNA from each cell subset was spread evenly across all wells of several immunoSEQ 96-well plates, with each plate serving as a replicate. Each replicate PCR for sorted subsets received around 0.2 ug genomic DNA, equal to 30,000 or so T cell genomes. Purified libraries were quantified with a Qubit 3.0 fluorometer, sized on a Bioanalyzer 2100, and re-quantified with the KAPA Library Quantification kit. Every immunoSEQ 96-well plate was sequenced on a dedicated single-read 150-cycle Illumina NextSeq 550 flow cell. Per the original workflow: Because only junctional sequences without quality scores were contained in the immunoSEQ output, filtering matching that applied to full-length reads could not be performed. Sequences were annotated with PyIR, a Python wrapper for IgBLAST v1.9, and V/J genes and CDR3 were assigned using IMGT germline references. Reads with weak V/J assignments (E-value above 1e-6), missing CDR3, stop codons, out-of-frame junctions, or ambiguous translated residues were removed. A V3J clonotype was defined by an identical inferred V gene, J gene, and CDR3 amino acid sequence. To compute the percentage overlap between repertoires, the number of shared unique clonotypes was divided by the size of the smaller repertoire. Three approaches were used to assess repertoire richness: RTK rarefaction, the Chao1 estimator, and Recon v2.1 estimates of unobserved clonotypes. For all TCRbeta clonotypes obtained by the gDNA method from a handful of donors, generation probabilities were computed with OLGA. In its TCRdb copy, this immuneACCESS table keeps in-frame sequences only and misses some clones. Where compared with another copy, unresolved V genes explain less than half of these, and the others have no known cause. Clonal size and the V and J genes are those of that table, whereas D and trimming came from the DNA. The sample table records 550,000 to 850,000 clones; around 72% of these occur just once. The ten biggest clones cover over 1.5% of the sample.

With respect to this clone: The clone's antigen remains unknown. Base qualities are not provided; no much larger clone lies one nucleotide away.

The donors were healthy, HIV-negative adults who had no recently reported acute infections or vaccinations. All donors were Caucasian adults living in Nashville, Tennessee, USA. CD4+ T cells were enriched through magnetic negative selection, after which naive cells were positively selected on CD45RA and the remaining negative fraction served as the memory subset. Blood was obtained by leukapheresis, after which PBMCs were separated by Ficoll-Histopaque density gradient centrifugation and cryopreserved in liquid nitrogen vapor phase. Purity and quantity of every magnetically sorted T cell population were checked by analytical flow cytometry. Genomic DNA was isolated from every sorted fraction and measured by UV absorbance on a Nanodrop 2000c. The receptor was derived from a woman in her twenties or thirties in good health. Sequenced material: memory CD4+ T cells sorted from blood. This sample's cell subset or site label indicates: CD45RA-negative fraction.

The nucleotide sequence reads TGTGCCAGCAGCCAAGATGAGGACTCTCGGTGGACCGGGGAGCTGTTTTTT. The translation is CASSQDEDSRWTGELFF. This chain joins TRBV4-2 to TRBJ2-2; a tentative D call is TRBD2 (5 bases match). The CDR3 goes from the cysteine to the phenylalanine over 17 residues. CDR3 DNA only is kept here, 51 bases in frame from base 1. V was cut back by 0 bases and J by 5 bases, leaving a gap of 16 bases between them. The germline V gene supplies CDR1 LGHNA and CDR2 YNFKEQ.